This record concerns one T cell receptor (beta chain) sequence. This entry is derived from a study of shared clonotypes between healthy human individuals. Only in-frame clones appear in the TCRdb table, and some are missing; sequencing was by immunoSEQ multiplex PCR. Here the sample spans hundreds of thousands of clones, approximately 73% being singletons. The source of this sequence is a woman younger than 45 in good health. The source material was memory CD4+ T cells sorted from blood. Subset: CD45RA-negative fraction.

CDR3 protein: CASRQAPQGNYEQYF. CDR3 coding DNA: TGTGCCAGTAGACAGGCCCCCCAGGGAAACTACGAGCAGTACTTC. J is TRBJ2-7 and V is TRBV19, with TRBD1 as a possible D gene (5 bases). This CDR3 spans 15 amino acids. Germline CDR1 reads LNHDA; CDR2 reads SQIVND (reference sequence). V was clipped by 6 bases and J by 3 bases, with 18 bases between them.